The 30 T cell receptor beta chains below all came from one sample that was sequenced in a study of T cells in Graves' hyperthyroidism and ophthalmopathy. Researchers amplified the TCR beta CDR3 regions from RNA transcripts. Initially, a first-round RT-PCR of the TCR CDR3 employed the HTBI primer set. One entry per CDR3 protein results from TCRdb running MiXCR on the multiplex PCR reads. The profile shows approximately 620,000 distinct CDR3 sequences, more than 11% of them singletons. Sequencing input: blood. Every receptor here comes from a woman aged 25 to 39 with Graves' hyperthyroidism that later progressed to Graves' ophthalmopathy.

The chain is built from TRBV6-1 and TRBJ1-5; D possibly corresponds to TRBD1 (5 bases). Germline CDR1 and CDR2: MNHNS and SASEGT. The CDR3 sequence is 13 residues long. V lost 8 bases and J lost 6, with 14 bases in between. This CDR3 is CASGQPGGQPQHF. As DNA, the CDR3 is TGTGCCAGCGGACAACCTGGGGGTCAGCCCCAGCATTTT.

This clonotype has a handful of counts. A much larger clone sits a single nucleotide away, making a read error possible. This chain connects TRBV12-3 or TRBV12-4 to TRBJ2-6; 13 nucleotides line up with TRBD2. This CDR3 has 18 amino acids. CDR3 DNA sequence: TGTGCCAACAGTTGGACTAGCGGGAGCGGGTCTGGGGCCAACGTCCTGACTTTC. Encoded protein: CANSWTSGSGSGANVLTF.

This clonotype was counted many times. The genes are TRBV7-2 and TRBJ2-3, with a weak D call TRBD1 (7 bases). The CDR3 runs to 14 residues. The germline V gene has CDR1 SGHTA and CDR2 FQGNSA. The V end was cut by 5 bases, the J end by 6 bases, with 15 bases between. Here the CDR3 reads CASSPGGGWDTQYF. CDR3 in DNA: TGTGCCAGCAGCCCCGGAGGGGGCTGGGATACGCAGTATTTT.

This clonotype was seen a handful of times. The chain is built from TRBV29-1 and TRBJ2-7; 9 bases map to TRBD2. The length of the CDR3 is 16 residues. Germline V gene lookup returns CDR1 SQVTM and CDR2 ANQGSEA. V lost 5 bases to trimming and J lost 0 bases; unmatched junction nucleotides: 11. The CDR3 spells CSVYGREGSLSYEQYF. As DNA, the CDR3 is TGCAGCGTTTATGGGCGGGAGGGCTCACTCTCCTACGAGCAGTACTTC.

This clonotype occurred many times. DNA for the CDR3: TGTGCCAGCAGAATCACAGGGGGCAATGAAAAACTGTTTTTT. This gives the protein CASRITGGNEKLFF. This chain links TRBV2 with TRBJ1-4; the match to TRBD1 covers 9 bases. The CDR3 runs to 14 residues. V lost 6 bases, J lost 5 bases, and 4 bases stayed unmatched. Germline loops: CDR1 SNHLY, CDR2 FYNNEI.

This clonotype was observed a few times. The chain uses TRBV5-4 and TRBJ2-7; unclear D gene. Germline V gene sequence: CDR1 SGHNT, CDR2 YYREEE (reference sequence). The CDR3 has 14 residues. Trimming pared 1 base from V and 6 bases from J, leaving 14 bases between. CDR3 loop: CASSLWSGEAEQYF. In DNA, the CDR3 is TGTGCCAGCAGCTTGTGGTCGGGCGAGGCCGAGCAGTACTTC.

At least ten counts were recorded for this clonotype. V gene TRBV20-1 combines with J gene TRBJ2-1; no definite D call. This CDR3 spans 16 amino acids. CDR1 and CDR2 from the germline V gene are DFQATT and SNEGSKA (reference sequence). V shed 6 bases and J shed 0 bases, with 18 bases lying between them. CDR3 in amino acids: CSAPPAPLSSYNEQFF. DNA for the CDR3: TGCAGTGCCCCCCCAGCACCCCTAAGCTCCTACAATGAGCAGTTCTTC.

The CDR3 DNA reads TGCGCCAGCAGCTTGGACCGATCTGTACCCGATACGCAGTATTTT. Protein: CASSLDRSVPDTQYF. V is TRBV5-1 and J is TRBJ2-3; D gene uncertain. The V and J ends lost 0 bases and 6 bases respectively, with 14 bases between them. The CDR3 extends over 15 amino acids. Per germline, CDR1 SGHRS and CDR2 YFSETQ.

This clonotype has only a few counts. This chain joins TRBV10-3 and TRBJ2-3; 9 bases are shared with TRBD2. This CDR3 contains 13 residues. V shed 8 bases, J shed 4 bases, and the junction held 4 bases outside the gene matches. In germline, CDR1 is ENHRY, CDR2 SYGVKD. CDR3: CAIQREEPDTQYF. The CDR3, as DNA: TGTGCCATCCAGCGGGAGGAACCAGATACGCAGTATTTT.

This clonotype was recorded many times. The chain recombines TRBV20-1 with TRBJ2-7; D is ambiguous. Between the trimmed V and J ends, which lost 1 base and 5 bases, there was a span of 12 bases. Germline assignment: CDR1 DFQATT and CDR2 SNEGSKA (reference sequence). The CDR3 is 13 residues long. The chain's CDR3 is CSARGVGPHEQYF. In DNA, the CDR3 is TGCAGTGCTAGAGGTGTGGGTCCCCACGAGCAGTACTTC.

This clonotype was detected only a few times. V and J are TRBV5-1 and TRBJ2-1; 10 positions match TRBD2. Germline loops: CDR1 SGHRS, CDR2 YFSETQ. The trim removed 6 bases at V and 5 bases at J, leaving 11 bases unmatched. The length of the CDR3 is 16 residues. The CDR3 DNA follows: TGCGCCAGCAAGGCTGGGGGGACTAGCGAGAACAATGAGCAGTTCTTC. Residues: CASKAGGTSENNEQFF.

This clonotype was seen at least ten times. The V call is TRBV2, the J call TRBJ2-3; 7 positions match TRBD2. Losses at the gene ends were 2 bases for V and 4 bases for J; bases not matched to a gene: 9. Germline values: CDR1 SNHLY, CDR2 FYNNEI. The CDR3 extends over 16 amino acids. DNA for the CDR3: TGTGCCAGCAGTGAACCGGGCGGGAGAGTCGCAGATACGCAGTATTTT. It encodes CASSEPGGRVADTQYF. The full variable domain, its missing parts supplied by reference TRBV2 and TRBJ2-3, is EPEVTQTPSHQVTQMGQEVILRCVPISNHLYFYWYRQILGQKVEFLVSFYNNEISEKSEIFDDQFSVERPDGSNFTLKIRSTKLEDSAMYFCASSEPGGRVADTQYFGPGTRLTVL.

In its sample, this clonotype was seen many times. The V gene is TRBV10-2, the J gene TRBJ2-5, with TRBD2 identical over 10 bases. Germline V gene sequence: CDR1 WSHSY, CDR2 SAAADI. With 3 bases clipped from V and 5 bases from J, the junction kept 6 bases outside the gene matches. This CDR3 comprises 15 residues. In DNA, the CDR3 is TGCGCCAGCAGTGAAAGCGGGAGGGGATGGGAGACCCAGTACTTC. This sequence encodes CASSESGRGWETQYF.

This clonotype was picked up a small number of times. The chain joins TRBV18 to TRBJ2-1; 8 positions match TRBD2. V was clipped by 0 bases and J by 3 bases; unmatched bases: 13. Germline V gives CDR1 KGHSH, CDR2 LQKENI. This CDR3 has 19 amino acids. The CDR3 DNA is TGTGCCAGCTCACCACCTACTAGCGGAGCTTTTAGTTTCTACAATGAGCAGTTCTTC. This gives the protein CASSPPTSGAFSFYNEQFF.

This clonotype has a count of ten or more. The rearrangement joins TRBV28 to TRBJ1-1; D is unresolved. Trimming took off 5 bases at V and 0 bases at J, with 10 bases between the two ends. CDR1 MDHEN and CDR2 SYDVKM come from the germline V gene. The CDR3 length is 14 residues. The CDR3 region has the DNA TGTGCCAGCAGTCATCCGCGAGTGAACACTGAAGCTTTCTTT. It is translated as CASSHPRVNTEAFF. Full variable domain (missing parts from reference TRBV28 and TRBJ1-1): DVKVTQSSRYLVKRTGEKVFLECVQDMDHENMFWYRQDPGLGLRLIYFSYDVKMKEKGDIPEGYSVSREKKERFSLILESASTNQTSMYLCASSHPRVNTEAFFGQGTRLTVV.

This clonotype was counted ten times or more. The V call is TRBV6-1, the J call TRBJ2-3, with 8 bases that match TRBD2. Germline V gene sequence: CDR1 MNHNS, CDR2 SASEGT. Trimming took 8 bases from V and 4 from J; bases not matched to a gene: 8. The CDR3 has 14 residues. This CDR3 reads CASGRAGVPDTQYF. CDR3 nucleotide sequence: TGTGCCAGCGGTCGAGCGGGAGTCCCAGATACGCAGTATTTT.

This clonotype was counted many times. V and J are TRBV2 and TRBJ2-1, with TRBD2 matching 11 bases. Germline CDR1 and CDR2: SNHLY and FYNNEI. After removal of 7 bases from V and 4 bases from J, the junction contained 12 bases not matched to a gene. The CDR3 totals 17 residues. The CDR3 region is CASTVPASSGRYNEQFF. The CDR3 bases are TGTGCCAGCACCGTACCTGCTTCTAGCGGGAGGTACAATGAGCAGTTCTTC.

In this sample, this clonotype turned up a few times. V is TRBV28 and J is TRBJ2-4, with TRBD1 identical over 9 bases. V gave up 5 bases and J gave up 6 bases; unmatched junction bases: 5. Germline loops: CDR1 MDHEN, CDR2 SYDVKM. The CDR3 totals 14 residues. DNA of the CDR3: TGTGCCAGCAGTCCTCGGACAGGGGCAAACATTCAGTACTTC. Translating gives CASSPRTGANIQYF.

The CDR3 protein is CASSKTGGGTEAFF. Here the CDR3 DNA reads TGTGCCAGTAGTAAAACAGGGGGAGGGACTGAAGCTTTCTTT. The chain couples TRBV19 to TRBJ1-1; the match to TRBD1 covers 8 bases. Germline assignment: CDR1 LNHDA and CDR2 SQIVND (reference sequence). Trimming cost V 4 bases and J 5 bases; bases outside gene matches: 6. CDR3 length: 14 amino acids.

Ten or more counts support this clonotype. The rearrangement uses TRBV11-3 and TRBJ2-5; TRBD2 matches at 13 bases. V gave up 5 bases and J gave up 6 bases; unmatched junction bases: 9. Germline V gene sequence: CDR1 SGHNT, CDR2 YENEEA. The CDR3 has 16 residues. The CDR3, as DNA: TGTGCCAGCAGCCAGGGACTAGCGGGATCCTGGAAGACCCAGTACTTC. Amino acids: CASSQGLAGSWKTQYF.

There are a few counts of this clonotype. This chain links TRBV27 with TRBJ2-5; D is unclear. Germline V CDR1 and CDR2: MNHEY, SMNVEV (reference sequence). Trimming removed 5 bases at V and 4 bases at J, with 8 bases between. The CDR3 sequence is 12 residues long. The CDR3 nucleotides are TGTGCCAGCAGTGAGTACGGAGAGACCCAGTACTTC. It is translated as CASSEYGETQYF.

The chain carries TRBV5-8 and TRBJ2-7, with TRBD1 identical over 8 bases. The CDR3 is 17 amino acids. The junction had 12 bases not matched to a gene; V was cut back by 1 base and J by 3 bases. The germline V gene has CDR1 SGHTS and CDR2 YDEGEE. The CDR3 region is CASSLFWTGRKDYEQYF. In nucleotides, the CDR3 is TGTGCCAGCAGCTTGTTCTGGACAGGGCGAAAGGACTACGAGCAGTACTTC. Using reference TRBV5-8 and TRBJ2-7 for the parts outside the CDR3, the full variable domain is EAGVTQSPTHLIKTRGQQATLRCSPISGHTSVYWYQQALGLGLQFLLWYDEGEERNRGNFPPRFSGRQFPNYSSELNVNALELEDSALYLCASSLFWTGRKDYEQYFGPGTRLTVT.

This clonotype showed up many times. The rearrangement links TRBV12-3 or TRBV12-4 to TRBJ1-2, with D hard to call. This CDR3 contains 14 residues. Trimming cost V 1 base and J 8 bases, with 14 bases left between them. Here the CDR3 reads CASSLGPMAPGYTF. CDR3 coding DNA: TGTGCCAGCAGTTTAGGACCCATGGCCCCGGGCTACACCTTC.

This clonotype was observed many times. This sequence joins TRBV10-3 and TRBJ1-1; tentative D call: TRBD1 (6 bases). The V end lost 3 bases, the J end lost 4 bases, and 12 bases lay between the germline ends. This CDR3 has 14 amino acids. Germline assignment: CDR1 ENHRY and CDR2 SYGVKD. The CDR3: CAISDGGGGTEAFF. CDR3 in DNA: TGTGCCATCAGTGATGGCGGGGGCGGCACTGAAGCTTTCTTT.

The J gene is TRBJ1-2, the V gene TRBV6-1; 10 nucleotides align to TRBD1. The CDR3 sequence is 14 residues long. Germline CDR1 reads MNHNS; CDR2 reads SASEGT. The V segment lost 6 bases and the J segment 4 bases; nucleotides outside the gene matches: 5. CDR3 amino acids: CASSGTGVAYGYTF. The CDR3 DNA follows: TGTGCCAGCAGCGGGACAGGGGTCGCCTATGGCTACACCTTC.

This clonotype showed up many times. V usage is TRBV20-1 and J usage is TRBJ2-7; 7 positions agree with TRBD2. The V and J ends lost 2 bases and 5 bases, in that order; junction bases with no gene match: 9. Germline CDR1 reads DFQATT; CDR2 reads SNEGSKA (reference sequence). The length of the CDR3 is 14 residues. The CDR3 protein is CSARREGWADEQYF. The CDR3 DNA sequence: TGCAGTGCTAGAAGGGAGGGTTGGGCGGACGAGCAGTACTTC.

This clonotype has more than one count but fewer than ten. This chain links TRBV20-1 with TRBJ1-6; 8 bases fit TRBD1. CDR1 is DFQATT, CDR2 SNEGSKA, per germline (reference sequence). V trimming: 0 bases; J trimming: 5 bases; junction bases outside the gene matches: 6. The CDR3 contains 16 residues. This CDR3 reads CSARDSQGADNSPLHF. The CDR3 DNA reads TGCAGTGCTAGAGATAGCCAGGGGGCAGATAATTCACCCCTCCACTTT.

This clonotype was seen only a few times. J is TRBJ1-4 and V is TRBV6-1, with 9 bases that match TRBD1. V shed 3 bases, J shed 14 bases, and the junction held 7 bases outside the gene matches. The germline V gene encodes CDR1 MNHNS and CDR2 SASEGT. The CDR3 has 13 amino acids. The CDR3 protein is CASSDRTGDPLFF. In DNA, the CDR3 is TGTGCCAGCAGTGACAGGACAGGGGACCCTCTGTTTTTT.

The genes are TRBV6-2 or TRBV6-3 and TRBJ1-5; no reliable D call. Trimming left V 5 bases short and J 6 bases short, with 20 bases between. Germline CDR1 MNHEY, CDR2 SVGEGT. This CDR3 contains 16 residues. CDR3 nucleotides: TGTGCCAGCAGTAGGAGCTTTCTAGGCGCTGGTCAGCCCCAGCATTTT. Translated, it gives CASSRSFLGAGQPQHF.

Remarks on this clonotype: A much more abundant neighbour one base away suggests this may be a read error. This chain links TRBV3-1 with TRBJ2-1, with D unclear. Germline assignment: CDR1 LGHDT and CDR2 YNNKEL (reference sequence). Trimming pared 10 bases from V and 6 bases from J, leaving 13 bases between. The CDR3 consists of 12 residues. CDR3 DNA sequence: TGTGCCATCAGTGTCCGGCGCAATGAGCAGTTCTTC. It translates to CAISVRRNEQFF.